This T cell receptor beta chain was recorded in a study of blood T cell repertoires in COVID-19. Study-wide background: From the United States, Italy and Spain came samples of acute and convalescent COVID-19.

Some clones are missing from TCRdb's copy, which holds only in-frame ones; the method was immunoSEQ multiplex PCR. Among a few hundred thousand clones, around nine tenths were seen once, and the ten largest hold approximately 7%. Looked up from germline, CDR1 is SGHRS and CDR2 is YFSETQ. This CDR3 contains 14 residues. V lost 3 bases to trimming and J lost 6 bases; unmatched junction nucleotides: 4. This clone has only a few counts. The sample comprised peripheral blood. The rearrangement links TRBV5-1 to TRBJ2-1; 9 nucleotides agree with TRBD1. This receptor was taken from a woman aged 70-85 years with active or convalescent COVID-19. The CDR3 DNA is TGCGCCAGCAGCTCGGGACAGGGTTTCAATGAGCAGTTCTTC. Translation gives CASSSGQGFNEQFF.